A selection of T cell receptor beta chains follows, all from one sample in a study of blood T cells in healthy people across ages. MiXCR, run by TCRdb on the 5' RACE reads, gives a single entry per CDR3 protein. The sample records 1.5 million to 2 million distinct CDR3 sequences, 28% being singletons. Sequences were obtained from blood. Receptors originate from a woman between 25 and 40 years old in good health. Both conserved end residues are trimmed from each CDR3. D genes are given only for firm matches.

-	TRBV5-1	TRBJ1-6	ASSLEGSVTGSPLH
-	TRBV2	TRBJ2-3	ASSPPRYTDTQY
-	TRBV10-3	TRBJ1-1	AIRAADTEAF
-	TRBV7-3	TRBJ2-1	ASSLTAGRTPVEQF
TRBD1	TRBV24-1	TRBJ2-7	ATSDFSGGTYEQY
-	TRBV5-6	TRBJ2-7	ASSAGHGVYEQY
-	TRBV7-2	TRBJ2-7	ASSLRAGAASYEQY
TRBD2	TRBV7-2	TRBJ2-1	ASRPGGRALEQF
-	TRBV29-1	TRBJ2-5	SGDLAQETQY
-	TRBV20-1	TRBJ2-7	STTRDFLPYEQY
-	TRBV9	TRBJ2-1	ASSPGWGYNEQF
TRBD1	TRBV18	TRBJ2-7	ASSHRGRSYEQY
-	TRBV7-2	TRBJ1-5	ASSLDLVGQPQH
-	TRBV12-3/TRBV12-4	TRBJ1-1	ASSLGPRLDTEAF
-	TRBV28	TRBJ2-1	ASSRGVSHNEQF
TRBD1	TRBV6-5	TRBJ2-3	ASSPPGQGTDTQY
-	TRBV7-6	TRBJ1-2	ASSLRNNYGYT
-	TRBV5-1	TRBJ2-1	ASSSTRERYNEQF
-	TRBV30	TRBJ2-1	AWSPDGRGEQF
TRBD1	TRBV6-5	TRBJ2-7	ASSYGTGTEQY
-	TRBV6-5	TRBJ2-7	ATSGLYEQY
-	TRBV24-1	TRBJ2-5	ATSDNRPREY
-	TRBV9	TRBJ2-1	ASSVTLGASEQF
-	TRBV27	TRBJ1-1	ASSTGSFEAF
-	TRBV7-2	TRBJ2-7	ASSFGKGASALYEQY
-	TRBV7-2	TRBJ2-3	ASRLTRDTDTQY
-	TRBV12-3/TRBV12-4	TRBJ2-1	ASSLWGRPNNEQF
-	TRBV29-1	TRBJ2-2	SVAGVNTGELF
-	TRBV20-1	TRBJ2-5	SARPPPDQETQY
TRBD1	TRBV10-2	TRBJ1-3	ASRDRGPGNTIY
-	TRBV3-1	TRBJ2-1	ASRDQDYNEQF
-	TRBV20-1	TRBJ2-7	SARAVDGNSYEQY
-	TRBV2	TRBJ2-5	ASNGEEETQY
-	TRBV9	TRBJ2-1	ASSEGRYNEQF
TRBD1	TRBV5-1	TRBJ1-5	ASRQGMGNQPQH
-	TRBV4-1	TRBJ1-1	ASSQDQRGGTEAF
TRBD2	TRBV19	TRBJ2-1	ASSLTSGSYNGQF
-	TRBV10-3	TRBJ2-5	AISEPPGEETQY
TRBD2	TRBV29-1	TRBJ2-1	SVEGLAPSYNEQF
TRBD1	TRBV7-3	TRBJ2-1	ASSSRQGGSSEQF
-	TRBV28	TRBJ2-1	ASSLPTGSSYNEQF
TRBD1	TRBV7-2	TRBJ2-1	ASSLVGTGSYNEQF
TRBD2	TRBV7-8	TRBJ2-1	ASSPGSGSVSVKF
-	TRBV29-1	TRBJ2-7	SVEKGLGDEQY
-	TRBV9	TRBJ1-1	ASSVEEAGTSEAF
TRBD1	TRBV6-5	TRBJ2-7	ASSYGGTGFWEQY
TRBD2	TRBV6-1	TRBJ2-7	ASSVAGAVDEQY